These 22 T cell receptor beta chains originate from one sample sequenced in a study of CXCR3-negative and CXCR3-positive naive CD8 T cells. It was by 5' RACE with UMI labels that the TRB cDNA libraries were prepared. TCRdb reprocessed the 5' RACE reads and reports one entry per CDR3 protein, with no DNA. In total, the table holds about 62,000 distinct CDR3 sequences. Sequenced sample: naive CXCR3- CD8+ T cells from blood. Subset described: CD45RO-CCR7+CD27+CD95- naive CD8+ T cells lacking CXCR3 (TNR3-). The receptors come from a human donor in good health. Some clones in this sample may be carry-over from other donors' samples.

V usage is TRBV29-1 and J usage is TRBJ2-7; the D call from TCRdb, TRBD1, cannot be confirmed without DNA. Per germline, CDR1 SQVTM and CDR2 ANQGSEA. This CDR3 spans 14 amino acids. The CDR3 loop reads CSVAPYGQGHEQYF.

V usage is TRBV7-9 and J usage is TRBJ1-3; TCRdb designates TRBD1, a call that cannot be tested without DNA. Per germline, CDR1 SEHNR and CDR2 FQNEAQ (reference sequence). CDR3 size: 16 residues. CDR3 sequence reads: CASSSSQGSPGNTIYF.

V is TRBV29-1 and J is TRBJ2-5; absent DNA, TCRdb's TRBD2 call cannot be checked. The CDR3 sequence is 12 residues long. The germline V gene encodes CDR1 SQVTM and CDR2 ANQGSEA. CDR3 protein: CSAIAGEETQYF.

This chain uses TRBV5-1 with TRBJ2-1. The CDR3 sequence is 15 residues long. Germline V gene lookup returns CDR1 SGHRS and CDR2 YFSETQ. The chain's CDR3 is CASSLVQVSDNEQFF. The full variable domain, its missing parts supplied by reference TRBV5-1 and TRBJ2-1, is KAGVTQTPRYLIKTRGQQVTLSCSPISGHRSVSWYQQTPGQGLQFLFEYFSETQRNKGNFPGRFSGRQFSNSRSEMNVSTLELGDSALYLCASSLVQVSDNEQFFGPGTRLTVL.

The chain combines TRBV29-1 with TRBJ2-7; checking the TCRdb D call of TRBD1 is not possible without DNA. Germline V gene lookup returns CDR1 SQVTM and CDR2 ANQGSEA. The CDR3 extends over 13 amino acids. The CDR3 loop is CSVESYIRGEQYF.

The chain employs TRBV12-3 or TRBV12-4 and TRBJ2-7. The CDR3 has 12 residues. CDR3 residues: CASSPRPYEQYF.

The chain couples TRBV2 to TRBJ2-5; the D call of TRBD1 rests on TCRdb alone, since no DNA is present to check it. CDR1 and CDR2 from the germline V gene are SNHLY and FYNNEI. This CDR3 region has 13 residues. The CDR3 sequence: CASSKDREETQYF.

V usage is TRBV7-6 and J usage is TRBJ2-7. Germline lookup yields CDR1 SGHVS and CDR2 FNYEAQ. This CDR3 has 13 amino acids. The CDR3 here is CASSTGSSYEQYF.

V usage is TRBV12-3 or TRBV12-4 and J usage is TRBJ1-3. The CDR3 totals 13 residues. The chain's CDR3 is CASRQYSGNTIYF.

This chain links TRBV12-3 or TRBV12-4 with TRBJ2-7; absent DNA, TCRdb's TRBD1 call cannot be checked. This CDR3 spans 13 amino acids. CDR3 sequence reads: CASRQDRTYEQYF.

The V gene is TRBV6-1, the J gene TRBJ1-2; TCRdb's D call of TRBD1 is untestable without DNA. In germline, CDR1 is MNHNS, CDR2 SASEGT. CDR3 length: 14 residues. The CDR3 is CASNDQGEGYGYTF.

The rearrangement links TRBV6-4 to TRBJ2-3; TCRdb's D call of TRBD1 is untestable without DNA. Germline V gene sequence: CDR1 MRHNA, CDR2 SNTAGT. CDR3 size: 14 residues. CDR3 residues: CASSEGRATDTQYF.

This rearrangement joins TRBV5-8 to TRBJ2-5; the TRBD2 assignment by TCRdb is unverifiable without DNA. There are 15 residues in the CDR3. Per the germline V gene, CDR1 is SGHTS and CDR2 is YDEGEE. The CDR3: CASSLEGLALQTQYF.

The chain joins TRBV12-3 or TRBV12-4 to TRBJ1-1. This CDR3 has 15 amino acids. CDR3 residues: CASSTPWEMNTEAFF.

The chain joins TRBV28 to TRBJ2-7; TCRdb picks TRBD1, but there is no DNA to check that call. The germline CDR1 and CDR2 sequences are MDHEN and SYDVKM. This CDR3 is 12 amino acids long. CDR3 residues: CASSLMGREQYF.

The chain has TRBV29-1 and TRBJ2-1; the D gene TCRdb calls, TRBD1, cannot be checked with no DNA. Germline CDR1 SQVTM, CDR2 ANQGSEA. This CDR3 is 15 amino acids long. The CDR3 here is CSPGGGGTTYNEQFF.

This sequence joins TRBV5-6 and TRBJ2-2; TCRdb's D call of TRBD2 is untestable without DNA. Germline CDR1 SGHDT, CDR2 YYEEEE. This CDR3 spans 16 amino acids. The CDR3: CASSAHQGPATGELFF. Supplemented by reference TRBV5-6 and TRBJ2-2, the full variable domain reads DAGVTQSPTHLIKTRGQQVTLRCSPKSGHDTVSWYQQALGQGPQFIFQYYEEEERQRGNFPDRFSGHQFPNYSSELNVNALLLGDSALYLCASSAHQGPATGELFFGEGSRLTVL.

CDR3 sequence reads: CASSLDGPDRNYEQYF. V gene TRBV7-6 combines with J gene TRBJ2-7; the D call of TRBD2 rests on TCRdb alone, since no DNA is present to check it. Germline CDR1 and CDR2: SGHVS and FNYEAQ. The length of the CDR3 is 16 residues.

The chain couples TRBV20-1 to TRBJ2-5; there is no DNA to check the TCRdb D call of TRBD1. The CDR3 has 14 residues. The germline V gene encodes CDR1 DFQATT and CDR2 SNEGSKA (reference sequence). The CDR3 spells CSAIPTGGGETQYF.

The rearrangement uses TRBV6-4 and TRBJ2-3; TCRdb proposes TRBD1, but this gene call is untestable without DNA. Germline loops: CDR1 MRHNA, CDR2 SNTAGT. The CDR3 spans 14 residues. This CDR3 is CASSRGSGTDTQYF.

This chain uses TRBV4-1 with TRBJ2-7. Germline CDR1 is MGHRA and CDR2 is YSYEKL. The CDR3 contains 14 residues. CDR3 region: CASSPLFSNYEQYF.

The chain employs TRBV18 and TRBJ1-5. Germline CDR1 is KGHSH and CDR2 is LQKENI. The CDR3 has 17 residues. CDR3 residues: CASSPRGASSPNQPQHF.